The present T cell receptor beta chain was sequenced within a study of T cells in Graves' hyperthyroidism and ophthalmopathy. This clonotype was counted a few times. Germline assignment: CDR1 LNHDA and CDR2 SQIVND (reference sequence). The CDR3 covers 15 residues. V lost 6 bases and J 3 bases, leaving 14 bases between the germline ends. Extraction of PBMCs used 10 ml of fresh peripheral blood. RNA transcripts served as the template for amplifying TCR beta CDR3 regions. First-round RT-PCR with HTBI primers amplified the TCR CDR3 region. TCRdb reprocessed the multiplex PCR reads via MiXCR and lists one record per CDR3 protein. The sample lists 340,000 or so distinct CDR3 sequences; roughly 23% were seen once.

V and J are TRBV19 and TRBJ2-2; D is uncertain. The sample comprised blood. This clonotype was sampled from a woman aged 45-65 years with Graves' hyperthyroidism. This CDR3 is CASSPSVLDTGELFF. The CDR3 nucleotides read TGTGCCAGTAGCCCGAGCGTTTTGGACACCGGGGAGCTGTTTTTT.